A selection of T cell receptor beta chains follows, all from one sample in a study of glioma-infiltrating T cells after dendritic cell vaccination. The method was immunoSEQ multiplex PCR; TCRdb's version includes in-frame clones alone and lacks a portion of them. The top ten hold roughly 2.1% of the sample, which has 75,000 to 95,000 clones, around four fifths seen once. Sequenced material: blood, taken after dendritic cell vaccination. All receptors derive from a human donor with glioblastoma. The CDR3 runs from the conserved cysteine through the conserved F or W. The D gene is left open where the match is weak. Clone size is stated in some rows and not others, as once, few, many or a class when expanded.

>TRBV5-6|TRBJ2-1|NA|few
CASSRGWVSYNEQFF
TGTGCCAGCAGCCGAGGCTGGGTTTCCTACAATGAGCAGTTCTTC
>TRBV7-9|TRBJ2-7|NA|NA
CASSLVGYEQYF
TGTGCCAGCAGTCTAGTGGGCTACGAGCAGTACTTC
>TRBV9|TRBJ1-4|TRBD1|NA
CASSLTGANEKLFF
TGTGCCAGCAGTTTGACAGGGGCAAATGAAAAACTGTTTTTT
>TRBV27|TRBJ1-5|TRBD1|few
CASSSTGGLGQPQHF
TGTGCCAGCAGTTCCACAGGGGGCCTCGGGCAGCCCCAGCATTTT
>TRBV6-6|TRBJ1-4|NA|NA
CASSPSKSNEKLFF
TGTGCCAGCAGTCCCTCTAAAAGTAATGAAAAACTGTTTTTT
>TRBV6-1|TRBJ2-3|NA|once
CASSPPGVKDTQYF
TGTGCCAGCAGCCCACCGGGGGTGAAAGATACGCAGTATTTT
>TRBV19|TRBJ2-7|TRBD1|once
CASSTLPGRGQAYEQYF
TGTGCCAGTAGTACCCTCCCCGGGCGGGGACAGGCCTACGAGCAGTACTTC
>TRBV19|TRBJ2-6|NA|NA
CASLQSSGANVLTF
TGTGCCAGTCTCCAGTCCTCTGGGGCCAACGTCCTGACTTTC
>TRBV5-4|TRBJ1-1|TRBD1|NA
CASSLSGTGGITEAFF
TGTGCCAGCAGCTTGTCCGGGACAGGGGGAATCACTGAAGCTTTCTTT
>TRBV9|TRBJ1-5|TRBD1|NA
CASSEGTDSNQPQHF
TGTGCCAGCAGCGAAGGGACAGATAGCAATCAGCCCCAGCATTTT
>TRBV5-4|TRBJ2-1|TRBD2|NA
CASSLPVLAGGNEQFF
TGTGCCAGCAGCTTGCCAGTCCTAGCGGGGGGGAATGAGCAGTTCTTC
>TRBV30|TRBJ2-1|TRBD2|NA
CAWRKLAANNEQFF
TGTGCCTGGAGAAAACTAGCGGCCAACAATGAGCAGTTCTTC
>TRBV7-9|TRBJ2-1|NA|NA
CASSLSGEFYNEQFF
TGTGCCAGCAGCTTATCGGGAGAGTTTTACAATGAGCAGTTCTTC
>TRBV11-1|TRBJ1-2|NA|NA
CASSRDTLDYGYTF
TGTGCCAGCAGCCGGGACACCCTTGACTATGGCTACACCTTC
>TRBV6-1|TRBJ2-3|TRBD2|NA
CASSVLAGDTDTQYF
TGTGCCAGCAGTGTCCTAGCGGGGGACACAGATACGCAGTATTTT
>TRBV6-5|TRBJ1-2|NA|NA
CASSFTGSDHYGYTF
TGTGCCAGCAGTTTCACAGGGTCCGATCACTATGGCTACACCTTC
>TRBV2|TRBJ2-1|NA|NA
CASVGLIIFWFF
TGTGCCAGCGTAGGACTGATCATATTTTGGTTCTTC
>TRBV19|TRBJ1-3|NA|few
CASSLISPVSGNTIYF
TGTGCCAGTAGCCTCATATCGCCGGTATCTGGAAACACCATATATTTT
>TRBV5-1|TRBJ1-2|NA|once
CASRQGVYGYTF
TGCGCCAGCAGGCAGGGCGTCTATGGCTACACCTTC
>TRBV29-1|TRBJ2-1|TRBD1|NA
CSAPQGASSYNEQFF
TGCAGCGCCCCCCAGGGGGCAAGCTCCTACAATGAGCAGTTCTTC
>TRBV4-2|TRBJ1-5|NA|NA
CASSQGVSGTDQPQHF
TGTGCCAGCAGCCAAGGAGTATCAGGAACGGATCAGCCCCAGCATTTT
>TRBV30|TRBJ2-3|TRBD2|NA
CAWALAGVVDTQYF
TGTGCCTGGGCCCTAGCGGGAGTGGTAGATACGCAGTATTTT
>TRBV27|TRBJ1-5|NA|NA
CASRAEGIGNQPQHF
TGTGCCAGCAGAGCAGAGGGAATCGGCAATCAGCCCCAGCATTTT
>TRBV29-1|TRBJ1-2|NA|NA
CSVGGRDGYTF
TGCAGCGTTGGCGGGCGGGATGGCTACACCTTC
>TRBV18|TRBJ1-5|NA|NA
CASSTDRNQPQHF
TGTGCCAGCTCCACCGACAGGAATCAGCCCCAGCATTTT
>TRBV7-8|TRBJ1-2|TRBD1|NA
CASSLVGQGALFGGYTF
TGTGCCAGCAGCTTAGTGGGACAGGGGGCCCTCTTTGGAGGCTACACCTTC
>TRBV6-5|TRBJ1-2|NA|NA
CASSYSPRANYGYTF
TGTGCCAGCAGTTACTCTCCCAGGGCAAACTATGGCTACACCTTC
>TRBV4-2|TRBJ2-5|TRBD2|NA
CASSQTSGQETQYF
TGTGCCAGCAGCCAGACTAGCGGCCAAGAGACCCAGTACTTC
>TRBV28|TRBJ1-2|NA|NA
CASSLMREGGYTF
TGTGCCAGCAGTTTAATGAGGGAGGGTGGCTACACCTTC
>TRBV19|TRBJ1-5|TRBD1|once
CASSFESGGNSNQPQHF
TGTGCCAGTAGTTTTGAATCAGGGGGCAATAGCAATCAGCCCCAGCATTTT
>TRBV5-5|TRBJ1-2|TRBD1|NA
CASSLPGQGGYGYTF
TGTGCCAGCAGCTTGCCGGGACAGGGCGGCTATGGCTACACCTTC
>TRBV4-1|TRBJ2-1|TRBD2|NA
CASSQDRLGGTGYNEQFF
TGCGCCAGCAGCCAAGATAGATTGGGAGGGACGGGGTACAATGAGCAGTTCTTC
>TRBV7-6|TRBJ2-3|TRBD1|NA
CASSLGGGRGITQYF
TGTGCCAGCAGCTTAGGTGGGGGCAGGGGGATTACGCAGTATTTT
>TRBV14|TRBJ2-3|NA|NA
CASSLLGVTDTQYF
TGTGCCAGCAGCCTCCTAGGGGTCACAGATACGCAGTATTTT
>TRBV2|TRBJ2-1|NA|NA
CASTLSNEQFF
TGTGCCAGCACCTTGAGCAATGAGCAGTTCTTC
>TRBV16|TRBJ1-5|NA|once
CASSQRGGGNQPQHF
TGTGCCAGCAGCCAAAGGGGAGGGGGCAATCAGCCCCAGCATTTT
>TRBV13|TRBJ2-1|NA|few
CASSFGGQNEQFF
TGTGCCAGCAGCTTCGGGGGGCAAAATGAGCAGTTCTTC
>TRBV4-1|TRBJ1-4|TRBD1|NA
CASSQDLGQGEDEKLFF
TGCGCCAGCAGCCAAGACCTCGGACAGGGTGAAGATGAAAAACTGTTTTTT
>TRBV5-1|TRBJ2-7|NA|NA
CASSDRRSSYEQYF
TGCGCCAGCAGCGACAGGAGGAGCTCCTACGAGCAGTACTTC
>TRBV19|TRBJ1-1|NA|NA
CASTTRGQVNTEAFF
TGTGCCAGTACCACTCGAGGGCAGGTGAACACTGAAGCTTTCTTT
>TRBV11-2|TRBJ1-5|NA|NA
CASSLDVGGWGNQPQHF
TGTGCCAGCAGCTTAGACGTCGGCGGGTGGGGCAATCAGCCCCAGCATTTT
>TRBV6-5|TRBJ2-3|TRBD1|NA
CASRQGSTDTQYF
TGTGCCAGCCGACAGGGTAGCACAGATACGCAGTATTTT
>TRBV10-1|TRBJ2-2|TRBD1|NA
CASGTGNTGELFF
TGCGCCAGCGGGACAGGGAACACCGGGGAGCTGTTTTTT
>TRBV27|TRBJ1-6|NA|NA
CASTVRQVNNSPLHF
TGTGCCAGCACCGTACGACAGGTTAATAATTCACCCCTCCACTTT
>TRBV5-1|TRBJ1-2|TRBD1|NA
CASSPNRGGYGYTF
TGCGCCAGCAGCCCTAACAGGGGGGGCTATGGCTACACCTTC
>TRBV7-3|TRBJ2-3|TRBD2|few
CASSLIASGSEDTQYF
TGTGCCAGCAGCTTAATTGCTAGCGGGAGTGAAGATACGCAGTATTTT
>TRBV6-5|TRBJ1-2|NA|NA
CASSYQHSYGYTF
TGTGCCAGCAGTTATCAACACAGCTATGGCTACACCTTC
>TRBV10-1|TRBJ2-5|NA|few
CASSDGKTQYF
TGCGCCAGCAGTGACGGGAAGACCCAGTACTTC